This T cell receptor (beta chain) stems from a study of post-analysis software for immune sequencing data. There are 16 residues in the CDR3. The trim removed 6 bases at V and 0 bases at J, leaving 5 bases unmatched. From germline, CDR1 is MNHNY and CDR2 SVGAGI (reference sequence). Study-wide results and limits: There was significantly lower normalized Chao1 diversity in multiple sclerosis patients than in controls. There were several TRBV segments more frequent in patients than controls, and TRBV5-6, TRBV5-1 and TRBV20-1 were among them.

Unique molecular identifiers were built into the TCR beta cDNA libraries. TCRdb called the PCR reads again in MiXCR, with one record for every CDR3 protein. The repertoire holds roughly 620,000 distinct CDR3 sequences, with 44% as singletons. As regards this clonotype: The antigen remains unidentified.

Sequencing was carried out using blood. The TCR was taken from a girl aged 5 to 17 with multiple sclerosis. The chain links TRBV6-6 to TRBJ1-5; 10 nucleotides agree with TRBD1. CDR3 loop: CASRDRGTYSNQPQHF. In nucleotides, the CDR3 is TGTGCCAGCAGGGACAGGGGGACCTATAGCAATCAGCCCCAGCATTTT.